This T cell receptor beta chain originates from a study of CD8 T cells in ankylosing spondylitis. Study-level results: Within ankylosing spondylitis blood, a TCR beta motif made up of several highly homologous variants appeared to be characteristic.

TCRdb redid the calling of the 5' RACE reads with MiXCR, one entry per CDR3 protein. The sample lists over 130,000 distinct CDR3 sequences, 40% to 50% occurring once. This CDR3 region has 15 residues. Per germline, CDR1 GTSNPN and CDR2 SVGIG (reference sequence). With 5 bases removed from V and 4 bases from J, the gap between germline ends came to 18 bases. Of note for this clonotype: Its target is not known.

Sequenced input: synovial fluid, either unsorted or a sorted T cell fraction (not recorded which). The chain is built from TRBV30 and TRBJ2-1; possibly TRBD1 or TRBD2 for D (5 bases each). This TCR was sampled from a male donor with ankylosing spondylitis. The CDR3 sequence: CAWFSRTWGYNEQFF. For the CDR3, the DNA is TGTGCCTGGTTCAGCCGGACATGGGGGTACAATGAGCAGTTCTTC.